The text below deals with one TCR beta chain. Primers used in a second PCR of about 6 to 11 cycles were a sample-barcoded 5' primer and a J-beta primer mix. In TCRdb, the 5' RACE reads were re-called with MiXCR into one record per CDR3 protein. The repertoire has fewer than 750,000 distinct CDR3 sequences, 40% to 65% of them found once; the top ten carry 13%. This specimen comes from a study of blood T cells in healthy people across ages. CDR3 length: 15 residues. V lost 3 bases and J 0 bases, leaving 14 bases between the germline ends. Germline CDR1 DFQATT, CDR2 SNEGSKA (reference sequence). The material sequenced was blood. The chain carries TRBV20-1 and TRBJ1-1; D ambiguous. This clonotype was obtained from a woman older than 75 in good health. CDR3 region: CSASTWQHMNTEAFF. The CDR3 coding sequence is TGCAGTGCTAGTACCTGGCAACACATGAACACTGAAGCTTTCTTT.